A single sample gave rise to the 29 T cell receptor beta chains below, sequenced in a study of T cell responses to AZD1222 COVID-19 vaccine. Assay: immunoSEQ multiplex PCR; the TCRdb copy retains only in-frame clones and omits some. The table lists around 130,000 clones, about 91% of them singletons. This specimen was peripheral blood, taken on day 0 of AZD1222 vaccination. Receptors were obtained from an adult in good health.

This clone was counted once. This chain links TRBV10-2 with TRBJ1-5; D unresolved. Germline CDR1 is WSHSY and CDR2 is SAAADI. V was clipped by 8 bases and J by 2 bases, with 19 bases between them. This CDR3 has 16 residues. The CDR3 reads CASGLAYSLGNQPQHF. As DNA, the CDR3 is TGCGCCAGCGGATTAGCCTACAGTTTGGGCAATCAGCCCCAGCATTTT.

This rearrangement joins TRBV7-6 to TRBJ2-7, with D perhaps matching TRBD2 (5 bases). Germline lookup yields CDR1 SGHVS and CDR2 FNYEAQ. V lost 3 bases to trimming and J lost 0 bases, with 9 bases between them. This CDR3 contains 14 residues. This chain's CDR3 is CASSLRATSYEQYF. CDR3 DNA sequence: TGTGCCAGCAGCTTGAGGGCCACCTCCTACGAGCAGTACTTC.

The genes are TRBV18 and TRBJ1-2; possible D gene TRBD1, 5 bases. The CDR3 contains 15 residues. V lost 1 base to trimming and J lost 0 bases, with 9 bases between them. The V gene's germline CDR1 is KGHSH and CDR2 LQKENI. DNA for the CDR3: TGTGCCAGCTCACCACAGGACAAGCCTAACTATGGCTACACCTTC. It translates to CASSPQDKPNYGYTF. The whole variable domain, remainder taken from reference TRBV18 and TRBJ1-2, is NAGVMQNPRHLVRRRGQEARLRCSPMKGHSHVYWYRQLPEEGLKFMVYLQKENIIDESGMPKERFSAEFPKEGPSILRIQQVVRGDSAAYFCASSPQDKPNYGYTFGSGTRLTVV.

V gene TRBV29-1 combines with J gene TRBJ2-7; a weak D match, TRBD1 (6 bases). The CDR3 covers 13 residues. V shed 2 bases and J shed 2 bases, with 10 bases lying between them. Germline-derived CDR1 and CDR2 are SQVTM and ANQGSEA. This chain's CDR3 is CSVERTEPYEQYF. The DNA for the CDR3 is TGCAGCGTTGAACGGACAGAACCCTACGAGCAGTACTTC.

The V call is TRBV15, the J call TRBJ1-6; no firm D call. The V and J ends lost 2 bases and 2 bases respectively, with 13 bases between them. The germline gives CDR1 LNHNV, CDR2 YYDKDF (reference sequence). CDR3 length equals 17 residues. For the CDR3, the DNA is TGTGCCACCAGCAGAACACGAAGTGATACCTATAATTCACCCCTCCACTTT. The encoded protein is CATSRTRSDTYNSPLHF. Combining the CDR3 with reference TRBV15 and TRBJ1-6 gives the whole variable domain DAMVIQNPRYQVTQFGKPVTLSCSQTLNHNVMYWYQQKSSQAPKLLFHYYDKDFNNEADTPDNFQSRRPNTSFCFLDIRSPGLGDTAMYLCATSRTRSDTYNSPLHFGNGTRLTVT.

This clone was found once. The chain is built from TRBV29-1 and TRBJ1-2; D unclear. Trimming took off 3 bases at V and 2 bases at J, with 7 bases between the two ends. Germline CDR1 SQVTM, CDR2 ANQGSEA. This CDR3 spans 12 amino acids. CDR3 in amino acids: CSVDRPNYGYTF. DNA for the CDR3: TGCAGCGTTGACCGGCCAAACTATGGCTACACCTTC. The variable domain in full, completed from reference TRBV29-1 and TRBJ1-2, reads SAVISQKPSRDICQRGTSLTIQCQVDSQVTMMFWYRQQPGQSLTLIATANQGSEATYESGFVIDKFPISRPNLTFSTLTVSNMSPEDSSIYLCSVDRPNYGYTFGSGTRLTVV.

The chain has TRBV4-1 and TRBJ1-3; D may be TRBD1 (5 bases). The germline V gene encodes CDR1 MGHRA and CDR2 YSYEKL. The ends were cut back, 0 bases at V and 0 bases at J, with 12 bases in the middle. This CDR3 has 17 residues. CDR3: CASSQDQAGLSGNTIYF. For the CDR3, the DNA is TGCGCCAGCAGCCAAGATCAGGCAGGGCTCTCTGGAAACACCATATATTTT.

The CDR3: CASSYSRTGRGEKLFF. The CDR3, as DNA: TGTGCCAGCAGTTACTCGAGGACAGGGAGAGGGGAAAAACTGTTTTTT. The chain uses TRBV6-5 and TRBJ1-4; 8 positions agree with TRBD1. Germline V gene lookup returns CDR1 MNHEY and CDR2 SVGAGI. The junction had 8 bases not matched to a gene; V was cut back by 0 bases and J by 8 bases. This CDR3 is built from 16 residues.

The chain uses TRBV14 and TRBJ1-2; tentative D call: TRBD1 (6 bases). V lost 1 base and J lost 6, with 21 bases in between. The CDR3 totals 17 residues. Germline CDR1 reads SGHDN; CDR2 reads FVKESK. CDR3 DNA: TGTGCCAGCAGCCAAGGTGACAGGACAGCATACCGGAATGGCTACACCTTC. Protein product: CASSQGDRTAYRNGYTF.

This chain connects TRBV2 to TRBJ1-2; 7 bases match TRBD1. The CDR3 has 15 amino acids. In germline, CDR1 is SNHLY, CDR2 FYNNEI. The trim removed 1 base at V and 2 bases at J, leaving 4 bases unmatched. This chain's CDR3 is CASSEGQGGNYGYTF. The CDR3 region has the DNA TGTGCCAGCAGTGAAGGACAGGGAGGGAACTATGGCTACACCTTC.

This chain connects TRBV7-9 to TRBJ2-1, with unresolved D. The CDR3 spans 15 residues. Germline V CDR1 and CDR2: SEHNR, FQNEAQ (reference sequence). V lost 6 bases and J 2 bases, leaving 14 bases between the germline ends. Here the CDR3 DNA reads TGTGCCAGCAGGCCAACTACCGCCGCCTACAATGAGCAGTTCTTC. Translation: CASRPTTAAYNEQFF.

This clone occurred once. The gene calls are TRBV28 and TRBJ1-3; D may be TRBD1 (5 bases). The germline V and J ends were trimmed by 8 bases and 0 bases, with 14 bases remaining between them. Germline V gives CDR1 MDHEN, CDR2 SYDVKM. The CDR3 loop spans 15 amino acids. The CDR3 DNA reads TGTGCCAGCGTAGGGGCACCTCTCTCTGGAAACACCATATATTTT. Residues: CASVGAPLSGNTIYF.

Concerning this clone: Other DNA sequences from this sample encode an identical CDR3 as well. This rearrangement joins TRBV19 to TRBJ1-2, with a tentative D call TRBD1 (6 bases). Trimming took off 3 bases at V and 2 bases at J, with 10 bases between the two ends. The germline V gene has CDR1 LNHDA and CDR2 SQIVND (reference sequence). The CDR3 totals 14 residues. The CDR3 here is CASSMTGANYGYTF. As DNA, the CDR3 is TGTGCCAGTAGTATGACAGGAGCCAACTATGGCTACACCTTC.

This rearrangement joins TRBV10-2 to TRBJ2-1; D is perhaps TRBD2 (6 bases). This CDR3 comprises 15 residues. Trimming took off 3 bases at V and 5 bases at J, with 14 bases between the two ends. Germline loops: CDR1 WSHSY, CDR2 SAAADI. The CDR3 nucleotides are TGCGCCAGCAGTGAATCTCGGAGGGAGAACAATGAGCAGTTCTTC. Protein product: CASSESRRENNEQFF.

This chain joins TRBV7-9 and TRBJ2-6; no definite D call. V shed 2 bases and J shed 4 bases, with 9 bases lying between them. The germline V gene has CDR1 SEHNR and CDR2 FQNEAQ (reference sequence). This CDR3 is 15 amino acids long. The CDR3: CASSLKLGGANVLTF. The CDR3 DNA follows: TGTGCCAGCAGCTTAAAGCTCGGGGGGGCCAACGTCCTGACTTTC.

V is TRBV7-9 and J is TRBJ2-7; possible D gene TRBD2, 7 bases. Trimming stripped 5 bases from V and 2 bases from J, with 13 bases between. This CDR3 comprises 14 residues. Germline CDR1 reads SEHNR; CDR2 reads FQNEAQ (reference sequence). DNA for the CDR3: TGTGCCAGCAGCAGCGGGACAAACCCCTACGAGCAGTACTTC. It specifies CASSSGTNPYEQYF. The complete variable domain, with remaining parts taken from reference TRBV7-9 and TRBJ2-7, reads DTGVSQNPRHKITKRGQNVTFRCDPISEHNRLYWYRQTLGQGPEFLTYFQNEAQLEKSRLLSDRFSAERPKGSFSTLEIQRTEQGDSAMYLCASSSGTNPYEQYFGPGTRLTVT.

The genes are TRBV6-5 and TRBJ1-2, with D unclear. Trimming removed 8 bases at V and 3 bases at J, with 13 bases between. The germline V gene has CDR1 MNHEY and CDR2 SVGAGI. This CDR3 region has 13 residues. CDR3 loop: CASAGGAYYGYTF. CDR3 DNA sequence: TGTGCCAGCGCGGGAGGTGCATACTATGGCTACACCTTC.

The CDR3, as DNA: TGTGCCAGCAGCTCAGCAGGGGGGTACTATGGCTACACCTTC. It translates to CASSSAGGYYGYTF. V is TRBV5-6 and J is TRBJ1-2; 7 nucleotides line up with TRBD1. The V segment lost 3 bases and the J segment 3 bases; nucleotides outside the gene matches: 5. The CDR3 runs 14 residues. Germline CDR1 SGHDT, CDR2 YYEEEE.

The chain employs TRBV28 and TRBJ1-2; D possibly corresponds to TRBD1 (6 bases). This CDR3 contains 14 residues. The V end was cut by 6 bases, the J end by 3 bases, with 14 bases between. Germline loops: CDR1 MDHEN, CDR2 SYDVKM. Written as DNA, the CDR3 is TGTGCCAGCAGGCCCGCAGGGGTGGACTATGGCTACACCTTC. Translation gives CASRPAGVDYGYTF.

CDR3 protein: CSVAVGGRDQPQHF. The CDR3 DNA follows: TGCAGCGTGGCAGTCGGGGGGCGCGATCAGCCCCAGCATTTT. V usage is TRBV29-1 and J usage is TRBJ1-5; possibly TRBD1 for D (6 bases). V lost 6 bases and J 5 bases, leaving 17 bases between the germline ends. The length of the CDR3 is 14 residues. CDR1 SQVTM and CDR2 ANQGSEA come from the germline V gene.

This chain links TRBV6-5 with TRBJ2-3; D not resolved. The CDR3 contains 12 residues. Trimming pared 7 bases from V and 1 base from J, leaving 6 bases between. The germline V gene has CDR1 MNHEY and CDR2 SVGAGI. The CDR3 protein is CASTSRTDTQYF. The CDR3 nucleotides read TGTGCCAGCACCTCACGCACAGATACGCAGTATTTT.

This clone has just one count. This chain joins TRBV28 and TRBJ1-1; the D is unclear. The germline V and J ends were trimmed by 7 bases and 1 base, with 10 bases remaining between them. The CDR3 runs to 13 residues. Germline V gene data show CDR1 as MDHEN and CDR2 as SYDVKM. CDR3 nucleotide sequence: TGTGCCAGCACCCTCTCAGGGAACACTGAAGCTTTCTTT. This gives the protein CASTLSGNTEAFF.

The chain couples TRBV14 to TRBJ1-1; no clear D. This CDR3 spans 16 amino acids. The germline CDR1 and CDR2 sequences are SGHDN and FVKESK. The V end lost 4 bases, the J end lost 0 bases, and 15 bases lay between the germline ends. The CDR3 bases are TGTGCCAGCAGCCCCTCTGGGGTAGAAATGAACACTGAAGCTTTCTTT. Encoded protein: CASSPSGVEMNTEAFF.

V and J are TRBV10-3 and TRBJ2-1, with 14 bases matching TRBD2. From germline, CDR1 is ENHRY and CDR2 SYGVKD. The CDR3 contains 14 residues. The ends lost 6 bases at V and 5 bases at J; junction bases unmatched: 0. CDR3 in amino acids: CAIRGLAGDNEQFF. DNA for the CDR3: TGTGCCATCAGGGGACTAGCGGGGGACAATGAGCAGTTCTTC.

This clone was recorded only once. V and J are TRBV6-5 and TRBJ1-2, with D maybe TRBD1 (6 bases). The length of the CDR3 is 13 residues. CDR1 is MNHEY, CDR2 SVGAGI, per germline. Trimming took 11 bases from V and 5 from J, leaving 18 bases between them. In DNA form, the CDR3 reads TGTGCCGGATCCGGGACACTCTTATATGGCTACACCTTC. Residues: CAGSGTLLYGYTF.

In its sample, this clone was seen once. The rearrangement joins TRBV27 to TRBJ1-6; D gene unclear. This CDR3 comprises 12 residues. Germline lookup yields CDR1 MNHEY and CDR2 SMNVEV (reference sequence). V was clipped by 6 bases and J by 10 bases, with 10 bases between them. This CDR3 is CASRLHQSPLHF. The CDR3 DNA reads TGTGCCAGCAGGCTCCACCAGTCACCCCTCCACTTT.

The chain has TRBV18 and TRBJ1-2; possibly TRBD1 for D (6 bases). V was shortened by 3 bases and J by 7 bases, with 30 bases between the two germline ends. CDR1 is KGHSH and CDR2 is LQKENI in the germline V gene. The CDR3 contains 19 residues. CDR3 sequence: CASSPQQGSNYGYVGGYTF. Written as DNA, the CDR3 is TGTGCCAGCTCACCCCAACAGGGCTCTAACTATGGCTATGTGGGTGGCTACACCTTC.

V usage is TRBV6-1 and J usage is TRBJ1-5, with a weak D call TRBD1 (5 bases). Germline CDR1 is MNHNS and CDR2 is SASEGT. V was trimmed by 2 bases and J by 3 bases, leaving 11 bases between them. The CDR3 is 15 amino acids. The CDR3 loop is CASSEWGGINQPQHF. CDR3 bases: TGTGCCAGCAGTGAATGGGGGGGGATCAATCAGCCCCAGCATTTT.

The V and J genes are TRBV5-1 and TRBJ1-1, with 10 bases matching TRBD1. This CDR3 comprises 15 residues. V dropped 5 bases and J dropped 1; count of bases not matched to a gene: 5. Germline CDR1 is SGHRS and CDR2 is YFSETQ. The CDR3 DNA sequence: TGCGCCAGCAGAAGACAGGGGGCTCGGAACACTGAAGCTTTCTTT. Residues: CASRRQGARNTEAFF.